This T cell receptor (beta chain) was identified in a study of blood T cells in healthy people across ages. Trimming took 5 bases from V and 6 from J, leaving 19 bases between them. The CDR3 is 16 residues long. CDR1 SEHNR and CDR2 FQNEAQ come from the germline V gene (reference sequence). A J-beta primer mix and a sample-barcoded 5' primer were used in a second PCR of about 6 to 12 cycles. MiXCR, run by TCRdb on the 5' RACE reads, gives a single entry per CDR3 protein. The data show about 800,000 distinct CDR3 sequences, with 20% to 25% seen just once and under 4.5% held by the top ten. This clonotype was seen more than once but under ten times. The sample was also reused in another study, on T cells of mothers and their children.

The gene calls are TRBV7-9 and TRBJ1-4, with D possibly TRBD1 on 5 matching bases. The sequence was obtained from a boy aged 5 to 17 in good health. Sample: blood. The CDR3 nucleotides are TGTGCCAGCAGCCTAGAGAGAGGAGGGGCATATGAAAAACTGTTTTTT. Translated, it gives CASSLERGGAYEKLFF. Full variable domain (remainder filled in from reference TRBV7-9 and TRBJ1-4): DTGVSQNPRHKITKRGQNVTFRCDPISEHNRLYWYRQTLGQGPEFLTYFQNEAQLEKSRLLSDRFSAERPKGSFSTLEIQRTEQGDSAMYLCASSLERGGAYEKLFFGSGTQLSVL.